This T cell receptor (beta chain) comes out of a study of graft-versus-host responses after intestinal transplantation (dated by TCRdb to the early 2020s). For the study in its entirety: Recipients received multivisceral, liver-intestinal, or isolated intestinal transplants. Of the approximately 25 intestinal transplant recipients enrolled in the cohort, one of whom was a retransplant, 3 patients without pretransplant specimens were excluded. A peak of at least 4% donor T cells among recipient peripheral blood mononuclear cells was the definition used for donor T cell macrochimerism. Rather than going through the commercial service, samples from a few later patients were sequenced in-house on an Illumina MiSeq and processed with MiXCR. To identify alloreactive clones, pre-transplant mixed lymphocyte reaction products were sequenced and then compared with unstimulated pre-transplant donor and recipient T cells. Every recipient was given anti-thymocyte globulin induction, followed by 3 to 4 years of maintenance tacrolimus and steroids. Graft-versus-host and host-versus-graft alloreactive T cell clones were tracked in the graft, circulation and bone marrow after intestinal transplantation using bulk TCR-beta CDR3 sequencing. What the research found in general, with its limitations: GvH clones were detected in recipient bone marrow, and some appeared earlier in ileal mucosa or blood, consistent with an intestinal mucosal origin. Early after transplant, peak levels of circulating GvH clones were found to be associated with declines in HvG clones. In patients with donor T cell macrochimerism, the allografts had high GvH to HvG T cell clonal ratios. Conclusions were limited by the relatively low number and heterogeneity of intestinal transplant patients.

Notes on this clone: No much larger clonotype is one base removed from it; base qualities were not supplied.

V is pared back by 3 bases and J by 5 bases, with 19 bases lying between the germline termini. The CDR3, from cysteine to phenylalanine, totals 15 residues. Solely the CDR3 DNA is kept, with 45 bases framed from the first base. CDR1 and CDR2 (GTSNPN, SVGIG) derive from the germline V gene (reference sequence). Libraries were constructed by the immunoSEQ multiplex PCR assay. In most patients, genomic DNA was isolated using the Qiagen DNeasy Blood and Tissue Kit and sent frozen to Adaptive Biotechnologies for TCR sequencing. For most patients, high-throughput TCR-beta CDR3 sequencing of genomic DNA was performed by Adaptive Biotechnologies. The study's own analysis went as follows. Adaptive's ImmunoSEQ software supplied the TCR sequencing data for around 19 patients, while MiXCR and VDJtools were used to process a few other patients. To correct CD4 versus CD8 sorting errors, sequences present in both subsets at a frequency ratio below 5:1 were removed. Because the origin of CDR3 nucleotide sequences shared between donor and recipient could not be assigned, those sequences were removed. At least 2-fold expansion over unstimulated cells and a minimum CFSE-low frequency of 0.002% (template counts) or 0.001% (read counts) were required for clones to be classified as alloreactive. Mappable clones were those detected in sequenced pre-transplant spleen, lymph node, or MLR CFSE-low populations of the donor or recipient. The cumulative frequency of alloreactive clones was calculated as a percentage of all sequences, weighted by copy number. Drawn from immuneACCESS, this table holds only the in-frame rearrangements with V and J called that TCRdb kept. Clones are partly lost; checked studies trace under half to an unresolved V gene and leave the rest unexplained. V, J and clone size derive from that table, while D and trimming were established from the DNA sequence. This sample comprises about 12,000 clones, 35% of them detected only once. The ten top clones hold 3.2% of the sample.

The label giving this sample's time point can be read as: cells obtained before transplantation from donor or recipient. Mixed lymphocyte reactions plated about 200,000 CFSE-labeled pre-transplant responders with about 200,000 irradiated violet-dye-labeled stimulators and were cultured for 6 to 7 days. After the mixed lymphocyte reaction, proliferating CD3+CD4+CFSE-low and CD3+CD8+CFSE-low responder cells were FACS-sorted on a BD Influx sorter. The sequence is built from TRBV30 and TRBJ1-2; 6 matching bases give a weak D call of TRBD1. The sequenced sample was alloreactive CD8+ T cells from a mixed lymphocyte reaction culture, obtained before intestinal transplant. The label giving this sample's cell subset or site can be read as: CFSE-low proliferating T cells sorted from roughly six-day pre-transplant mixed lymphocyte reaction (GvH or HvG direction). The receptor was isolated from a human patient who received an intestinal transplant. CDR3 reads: CAWSPGVQEHYGYTF. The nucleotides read TGTGCCTGGAGCCCAGGGGTCCAGGAACATTATGGCTACACCTTC.